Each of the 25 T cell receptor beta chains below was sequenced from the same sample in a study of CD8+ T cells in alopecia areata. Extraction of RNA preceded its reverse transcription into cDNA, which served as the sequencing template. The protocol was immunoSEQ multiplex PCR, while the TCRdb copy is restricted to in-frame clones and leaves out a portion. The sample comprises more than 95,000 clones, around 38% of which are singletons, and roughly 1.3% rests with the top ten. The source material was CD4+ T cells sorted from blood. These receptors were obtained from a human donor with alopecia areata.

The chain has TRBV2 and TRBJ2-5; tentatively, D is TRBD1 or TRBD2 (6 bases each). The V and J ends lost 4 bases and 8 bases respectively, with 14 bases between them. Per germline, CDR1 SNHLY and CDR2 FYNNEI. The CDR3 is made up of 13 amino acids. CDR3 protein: CASSGGMGGTQYF. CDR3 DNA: TGTGCCAGCAGTGGTGGTATGGGGGGCACCCAGTACTTC.

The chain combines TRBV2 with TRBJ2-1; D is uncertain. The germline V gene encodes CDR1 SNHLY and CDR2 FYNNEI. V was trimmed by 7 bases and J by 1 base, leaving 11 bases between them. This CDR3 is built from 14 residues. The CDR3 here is CASKPAPSYNEQFF. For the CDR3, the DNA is TGTGCCAGCAAACCAGCCCCTTCCTACAATGAGCAGTTCTTC. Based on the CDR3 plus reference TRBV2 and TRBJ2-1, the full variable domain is EPEVTQTPSHQVTQMGQEVILRCVPISNHLYFYWYRQILGQKVEFLVSFYNNEISEKSEIFDDQFSVERPDGSNFTLKIRSTKLEDSAMYFCASKPAPSYNEQFFGPGTRLTVL.

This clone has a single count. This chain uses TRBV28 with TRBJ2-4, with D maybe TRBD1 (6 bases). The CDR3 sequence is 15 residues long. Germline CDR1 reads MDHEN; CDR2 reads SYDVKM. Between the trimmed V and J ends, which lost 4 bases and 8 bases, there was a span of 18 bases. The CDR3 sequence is CASSSQGRGMHIQYF. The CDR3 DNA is TGTGCCAGCAGTTCCCAAGGAAGGGGGATGCACATTCAGTACTTC.

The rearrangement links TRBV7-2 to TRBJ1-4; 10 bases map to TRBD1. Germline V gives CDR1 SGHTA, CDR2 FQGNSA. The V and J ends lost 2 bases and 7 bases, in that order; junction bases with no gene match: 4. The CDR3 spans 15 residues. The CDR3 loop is CASSLSGTGVEKLFF. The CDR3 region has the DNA TGTGCCAGCAGCTTATCGGGGACAGGGGTTGAAAAACTGTTTTTT.

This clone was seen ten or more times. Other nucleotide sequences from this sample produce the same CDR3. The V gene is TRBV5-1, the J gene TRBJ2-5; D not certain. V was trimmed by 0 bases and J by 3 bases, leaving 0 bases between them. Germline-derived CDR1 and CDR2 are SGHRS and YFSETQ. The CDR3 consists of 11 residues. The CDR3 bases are TGCGCCAGCAGCTTGGAAGAGACCCAGTACTTC. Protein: CASSLEETQYF.

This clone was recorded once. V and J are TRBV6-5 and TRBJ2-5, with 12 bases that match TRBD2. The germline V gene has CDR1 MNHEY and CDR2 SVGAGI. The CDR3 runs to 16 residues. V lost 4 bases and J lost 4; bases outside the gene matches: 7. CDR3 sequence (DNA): TGTGCCAGCAGTTCCGGACTAGCGGGGACAGCAGAGACCCAGTACTTC. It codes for CASSSGLAGTAETQYF.

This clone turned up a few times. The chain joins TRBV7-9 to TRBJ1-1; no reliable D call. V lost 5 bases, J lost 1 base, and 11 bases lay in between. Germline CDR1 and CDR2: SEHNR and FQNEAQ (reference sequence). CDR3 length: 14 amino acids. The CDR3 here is CASSPHAGNTEAFF. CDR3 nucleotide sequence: TGTGCCAGCAGCCCCCACGCAGGGAACACTGAAGCTTTCTTT. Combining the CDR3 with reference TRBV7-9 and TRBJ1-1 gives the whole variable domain DTGVSQNPRHKITKRGQNVTFRCDPISEHNRLYWYRQTLGQGPEFLTYFQNEAQLEKSRLLSDRFSAERPKGSFSTLEIQRTEQGDSAMYLCASSPHAGNTEAFFGQGTRLTVV.

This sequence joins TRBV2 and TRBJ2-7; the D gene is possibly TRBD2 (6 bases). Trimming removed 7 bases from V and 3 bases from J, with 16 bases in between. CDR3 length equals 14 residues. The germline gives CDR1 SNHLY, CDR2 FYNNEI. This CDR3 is CASIISGLRYEQYF. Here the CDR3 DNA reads TGTGCCAGCATTATATCGGGACTTCGCTACGAGCAGTACTTC.

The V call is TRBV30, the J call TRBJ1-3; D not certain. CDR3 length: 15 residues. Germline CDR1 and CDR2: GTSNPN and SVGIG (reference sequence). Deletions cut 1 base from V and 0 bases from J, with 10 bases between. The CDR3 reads CAWSGQFYSGNTIYF. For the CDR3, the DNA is TGTGCCTGGAGTGGGCAGTTTTACTCTGGAAACACCATATATTTT.

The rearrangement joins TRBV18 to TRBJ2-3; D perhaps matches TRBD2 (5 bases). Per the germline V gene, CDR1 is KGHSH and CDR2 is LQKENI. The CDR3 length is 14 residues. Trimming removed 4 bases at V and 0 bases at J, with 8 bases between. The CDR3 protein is CASSRGGSTDTQYF. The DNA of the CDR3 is TGTGCCAGCTCACGAGGCGGGAGCACAGATACGCAGTATTTT. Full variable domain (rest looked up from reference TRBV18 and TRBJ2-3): NAGVMQNPRHLVRRRGQEARLRCSPMKGHSHVYWYRQLPEEGLKFMVYLQKENIIDESGMPKERFSAEFPKEGPSILRIQQVVRGDSAAYFCASSRGGSTDTQYFGPGTRLTVL.

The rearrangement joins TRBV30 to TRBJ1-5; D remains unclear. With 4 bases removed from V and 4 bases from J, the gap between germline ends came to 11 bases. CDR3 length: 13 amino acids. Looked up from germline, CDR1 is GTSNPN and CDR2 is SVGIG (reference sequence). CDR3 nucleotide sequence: TGTGCCTGGAATATCGGGGATAATCAGCCCCAGCATTTT. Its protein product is CAWNIGDNQPQHF.

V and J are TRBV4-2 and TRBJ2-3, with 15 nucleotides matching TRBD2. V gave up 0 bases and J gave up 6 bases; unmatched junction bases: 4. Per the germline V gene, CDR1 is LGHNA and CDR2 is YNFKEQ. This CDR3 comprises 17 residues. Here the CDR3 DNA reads TGTGCCAGCAGCCAAGAGGGACTAGCGGGAGGAGGCGATACGCAGTATTTT. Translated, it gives CASSQEGLAGGGDTQYF.

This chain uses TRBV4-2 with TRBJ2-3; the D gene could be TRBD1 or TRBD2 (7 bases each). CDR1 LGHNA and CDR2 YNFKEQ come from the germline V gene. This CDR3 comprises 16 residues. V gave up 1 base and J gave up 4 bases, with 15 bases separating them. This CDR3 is CASSQGQGGGPDTQYF. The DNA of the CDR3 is TGTGCCAGCAGCCAAGGACAGGGAGGGGGTCCAGATACGCAGTATTTT.

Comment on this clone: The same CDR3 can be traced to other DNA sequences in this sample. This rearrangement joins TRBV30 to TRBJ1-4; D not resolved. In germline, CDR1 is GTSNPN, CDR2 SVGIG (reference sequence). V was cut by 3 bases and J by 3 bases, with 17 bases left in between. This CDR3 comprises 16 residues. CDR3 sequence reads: CAWSDTFGDPNEKLFF. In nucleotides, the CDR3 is TGTGCCTGGAGCGATACTTTTGGAGACCCTAATGAAAAACTGTTTTTT.

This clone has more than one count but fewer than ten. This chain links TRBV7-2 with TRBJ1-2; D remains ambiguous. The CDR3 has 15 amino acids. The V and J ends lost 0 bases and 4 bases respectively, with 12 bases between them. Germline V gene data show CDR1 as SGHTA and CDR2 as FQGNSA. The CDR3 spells CASSLAAGIGYGYTF. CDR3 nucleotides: TGTGCCAGCAGCTTAGCGGCGGGTATTGGCTATGGCTACACCTTC.

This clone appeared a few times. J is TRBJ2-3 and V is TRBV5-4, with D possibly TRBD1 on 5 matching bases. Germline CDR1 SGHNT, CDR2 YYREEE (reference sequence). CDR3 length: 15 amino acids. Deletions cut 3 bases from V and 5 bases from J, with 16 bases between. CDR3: CASSSLDTGGDTQYF. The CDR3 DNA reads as TGTGCCAGCAGCTCTTTGGACACGGGCGGAGATACGCAGTATTTT.

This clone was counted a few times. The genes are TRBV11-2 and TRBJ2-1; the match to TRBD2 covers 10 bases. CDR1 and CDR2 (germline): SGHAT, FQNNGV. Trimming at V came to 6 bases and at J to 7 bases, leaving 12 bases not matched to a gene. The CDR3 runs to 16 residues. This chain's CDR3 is CASRPTRAGGANEQFF. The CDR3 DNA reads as TGTGCCAGCAGACCGACCCGAGCGGGGGGGGCAAATGAGCAGTTCTTC.

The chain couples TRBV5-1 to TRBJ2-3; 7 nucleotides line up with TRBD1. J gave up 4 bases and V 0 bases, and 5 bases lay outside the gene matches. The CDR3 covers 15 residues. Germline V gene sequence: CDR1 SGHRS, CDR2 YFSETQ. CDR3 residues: CASSLDRGRADTQYF. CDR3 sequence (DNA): TGCGCCAGCAGCTTGGACAGGGGTCGTGCAGATACGCAGTATTTT. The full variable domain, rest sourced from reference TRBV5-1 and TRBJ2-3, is KAGVTQTPRYLIKTRGQQVTLSCSPISGHRSVSWYQQTPGQGLQFLFEYFSETQRNKGNFPGRFSGRQFSNSRSEMNVSTLELGDSALYLCASSLDRGRADTQYFGPGTRLTVL.

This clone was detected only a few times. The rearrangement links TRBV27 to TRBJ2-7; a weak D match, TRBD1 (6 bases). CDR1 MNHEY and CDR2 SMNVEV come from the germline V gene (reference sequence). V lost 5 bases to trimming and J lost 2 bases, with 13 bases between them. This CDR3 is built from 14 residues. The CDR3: CASSHLTGTYEQYF. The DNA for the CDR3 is TGTGCCAGCAGTCACTTGACAGGAACCTACGAGCAGTACTTC.

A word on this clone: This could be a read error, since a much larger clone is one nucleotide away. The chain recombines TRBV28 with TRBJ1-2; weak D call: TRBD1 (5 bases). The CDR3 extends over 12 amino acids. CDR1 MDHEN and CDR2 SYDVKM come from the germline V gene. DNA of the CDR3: TGTGCCAGTAGACCAGGGTCTGCTGGCTACGCCTTC. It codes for CASRPGSAGYAF.

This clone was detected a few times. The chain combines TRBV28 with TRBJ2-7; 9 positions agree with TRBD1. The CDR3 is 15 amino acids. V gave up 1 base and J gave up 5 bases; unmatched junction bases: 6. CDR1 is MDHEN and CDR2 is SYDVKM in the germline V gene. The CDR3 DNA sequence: TGTGCCAGCAGTTTATTCGGGACAGGGTTGAACGAGCAGTACTTC. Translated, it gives CASSLFGTGLNEQYF.

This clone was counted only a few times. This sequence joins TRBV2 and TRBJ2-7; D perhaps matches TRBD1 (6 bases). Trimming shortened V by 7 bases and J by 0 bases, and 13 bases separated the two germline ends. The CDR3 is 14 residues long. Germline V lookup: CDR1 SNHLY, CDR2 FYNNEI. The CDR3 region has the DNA TGTGCCAGCAAGTCCGGGACAACCTCCTACGAGCAGTACTTC. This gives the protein CASKSGTTSYEQYF. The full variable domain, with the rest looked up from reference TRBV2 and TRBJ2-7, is EPEVTQTPSHQVTQMGQEVILRCVPISNHLYFYWYRQILGQKVEFLVSFYNNEISEKSEIFDDQFSVERPDGSNFTLKIRSTKLEDSAMYFCASKSGTTSYEQYFGPGTRLTVT.

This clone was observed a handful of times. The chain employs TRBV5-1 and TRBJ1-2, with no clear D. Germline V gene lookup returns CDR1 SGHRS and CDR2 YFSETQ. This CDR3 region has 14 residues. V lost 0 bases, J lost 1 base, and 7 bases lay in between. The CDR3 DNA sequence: TGCGCCAGCAGCTTGGGACCGAGTAACTATGGCTACACCTTC. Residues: CASSLGPSNYGYTF.

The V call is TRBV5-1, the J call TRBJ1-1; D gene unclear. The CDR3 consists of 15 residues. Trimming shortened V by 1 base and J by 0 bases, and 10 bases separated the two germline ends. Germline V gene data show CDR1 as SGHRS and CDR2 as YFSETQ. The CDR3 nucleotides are TGCGCCAGCAGCTTGAGGCCCGCACTGAACACTGAAGCTTTCTTT. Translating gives CASSLRPALNTEAFF.

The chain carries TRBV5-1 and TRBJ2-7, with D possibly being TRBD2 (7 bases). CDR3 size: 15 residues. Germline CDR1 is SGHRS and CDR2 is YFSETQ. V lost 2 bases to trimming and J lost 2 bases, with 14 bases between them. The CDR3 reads CASSLNTGRAYEQYF. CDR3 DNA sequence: TGCGCCAGCAGCTTAAACACAGGGAGGGCCTACGAGCAGTACTTC.